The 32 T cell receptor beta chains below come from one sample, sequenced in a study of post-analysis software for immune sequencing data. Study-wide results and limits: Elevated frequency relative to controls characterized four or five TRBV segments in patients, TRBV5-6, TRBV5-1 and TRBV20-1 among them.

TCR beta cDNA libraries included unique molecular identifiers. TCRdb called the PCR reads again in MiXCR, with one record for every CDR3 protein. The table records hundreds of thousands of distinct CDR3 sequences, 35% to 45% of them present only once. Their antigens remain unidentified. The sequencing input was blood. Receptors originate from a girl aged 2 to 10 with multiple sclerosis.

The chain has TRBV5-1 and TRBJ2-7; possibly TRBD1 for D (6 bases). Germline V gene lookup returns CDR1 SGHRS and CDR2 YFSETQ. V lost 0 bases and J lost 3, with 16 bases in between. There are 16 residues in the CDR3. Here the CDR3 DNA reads TGCGCCAGCAGCTTGGCTCCTCAGACAGGCCGCTACGAGCAGTACTTC. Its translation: CASSLAPQTGRYEQYF.

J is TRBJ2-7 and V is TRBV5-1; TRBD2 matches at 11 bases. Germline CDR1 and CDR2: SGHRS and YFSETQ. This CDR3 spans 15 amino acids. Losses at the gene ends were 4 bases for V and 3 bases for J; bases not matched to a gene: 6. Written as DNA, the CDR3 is TGCGCCAGCAGCCCCGGACTAGCGGGTCGCTACGAGCAGTACTTC. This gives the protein CASSPGLAGRYEQYF.

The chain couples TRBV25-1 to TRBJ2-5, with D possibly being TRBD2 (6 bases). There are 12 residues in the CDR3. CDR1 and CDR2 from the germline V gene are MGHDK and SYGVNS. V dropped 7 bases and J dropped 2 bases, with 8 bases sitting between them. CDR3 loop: CASIGLQETQYF. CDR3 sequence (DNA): TGTGCCAGCATTGGACTACAAGAGACCCAGTACTTC.

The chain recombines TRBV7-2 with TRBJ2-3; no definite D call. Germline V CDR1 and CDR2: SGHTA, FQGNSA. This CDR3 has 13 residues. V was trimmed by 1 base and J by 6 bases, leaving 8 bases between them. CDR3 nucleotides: TGTGCCAGCAGCTTAGAGGTTACGGATACGCAGTATTTT. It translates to CASSLEVTDTQYF.

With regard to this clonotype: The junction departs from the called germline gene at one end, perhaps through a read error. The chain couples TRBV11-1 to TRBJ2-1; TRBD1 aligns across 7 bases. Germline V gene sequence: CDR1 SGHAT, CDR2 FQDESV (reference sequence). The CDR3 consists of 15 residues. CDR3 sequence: CASSFTTGAGNGQFF. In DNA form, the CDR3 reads TGTGCCAGCAGCTTTACAACAGGGGCGGGTAATGGGCAGTTCTTC.

CDR3: CASSQELGVNTEAFF. The CDR3 DNA is TGTGCCAGCAGCCAAGAGCTGGGAGTGAACACTGAAGCTTTCTTT. The chain joins TRBV3-1 to TRBJ1-1; D gene ambiguous. The V gene lost 0 bases and the J gene lost 0 bases, with 8 bases spanning the gap. Germline assignment: CDR1 LGHDT and CDR2 YNNKEL (reference sequence). The CDR3 loop spans 15 amino acids.

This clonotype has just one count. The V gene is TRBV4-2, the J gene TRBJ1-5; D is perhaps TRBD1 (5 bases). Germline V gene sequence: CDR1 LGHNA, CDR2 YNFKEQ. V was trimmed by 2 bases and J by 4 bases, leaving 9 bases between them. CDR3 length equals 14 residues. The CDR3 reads CASSQLQDNQPQHF. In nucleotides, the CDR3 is TGTGCCAGCAGCCAACTACAGGATAATCAGCCCCAGCATTTT.

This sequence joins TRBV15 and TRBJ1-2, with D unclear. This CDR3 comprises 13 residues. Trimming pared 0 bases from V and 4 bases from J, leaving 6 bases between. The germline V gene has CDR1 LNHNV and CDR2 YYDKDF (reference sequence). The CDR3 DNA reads TGTGCCACCAGCAGAGATGGAGCCTATGGCTACACCTTC. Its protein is CATSRDGAYGYTF.

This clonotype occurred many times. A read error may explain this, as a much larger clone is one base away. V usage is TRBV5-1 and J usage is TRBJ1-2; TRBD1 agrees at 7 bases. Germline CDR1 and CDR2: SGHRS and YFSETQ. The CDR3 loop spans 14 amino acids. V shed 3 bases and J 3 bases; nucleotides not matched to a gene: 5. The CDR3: CASSWADRDYGYTF. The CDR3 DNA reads TGCGCCAGCAGCTGGGCCGACAGGGACTATGGCTACACCTTC.

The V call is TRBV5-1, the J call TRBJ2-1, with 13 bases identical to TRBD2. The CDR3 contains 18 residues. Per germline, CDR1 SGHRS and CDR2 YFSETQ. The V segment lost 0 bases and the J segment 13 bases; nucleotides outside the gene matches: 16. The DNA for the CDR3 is TGCGCCAGCAGCTTGGGGTATGGACTAGCGGGAGAGGAGAGGTTACAGTTCTTC. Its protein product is CASSLGYGLAGEERLQFF.

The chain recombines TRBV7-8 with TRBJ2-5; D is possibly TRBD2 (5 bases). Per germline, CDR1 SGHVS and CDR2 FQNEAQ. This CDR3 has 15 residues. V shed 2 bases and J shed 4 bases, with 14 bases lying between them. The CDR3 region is CASSLTRVPGETQYF. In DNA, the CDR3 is TGTGCCAGCAGCTTAACGCGGGTTCCGGGAGAGACCCAGTACTTC.

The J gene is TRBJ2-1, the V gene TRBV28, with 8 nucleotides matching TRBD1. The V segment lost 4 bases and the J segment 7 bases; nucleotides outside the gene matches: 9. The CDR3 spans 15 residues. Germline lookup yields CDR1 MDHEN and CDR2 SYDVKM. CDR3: CASSSAGGDLNEQFF. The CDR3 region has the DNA TGTGCCAGCAGTTCCGCAGGGGGCGACTTGAATGAGCAGTTCTTC.

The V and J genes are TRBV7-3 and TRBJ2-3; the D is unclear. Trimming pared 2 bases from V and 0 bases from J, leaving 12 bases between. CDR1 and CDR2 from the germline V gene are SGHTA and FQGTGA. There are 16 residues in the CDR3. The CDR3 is CASSLSPETSTDTQYF. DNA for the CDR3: TGTGCCAGCAGCTTATCTCCAGAGACTAGCACAGATACGCAGTATTTT.

CDR3 sequence: CSATRGATGANVLTF. In DNA form, the CDR3 reads TGCAGTGCCACAAGGGGGGCGACTGGGGCCAACGTCCTGACTTTC. The rearrangement joins TRBV20-1 to TRBJ2-6, with D tentatively TRBD1 or TRBD2 (6 bases each). The CDR3 totals 15 residues. Germline CDR1 and CDR2: DFQATT and SNEGSKA (reference sequence). The V gene lost 6 bases and the J gene lost 2 bases, with 14 bases spanning the gap.

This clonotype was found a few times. CDR3 coding DNA: TGTGCCAGCAGCTTTTCCCCGCAGGGAGATACGCAGTATTTT. It translates to CASSFSPQGDTQYF. J is TRBJ2-3 and V is TRBV7-3; possibly TRBD1 for D (5 bases). The CDR3 has 14 amino acids. Germline CDR1 SGHTA, CDR2 FQGTGA. Trimming shortened V by 3 bases and J by 5 bases, and 12 bases separated the two germline ends.

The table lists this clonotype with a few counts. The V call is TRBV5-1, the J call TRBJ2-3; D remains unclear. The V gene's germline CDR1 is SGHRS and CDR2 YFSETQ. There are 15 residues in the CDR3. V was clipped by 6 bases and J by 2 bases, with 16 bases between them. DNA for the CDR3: TGCGCCAGCAAAAATTCGGCGGTTGACACAGATACGCAGTATTTT. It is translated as CASKNSAVDTDTQYF.

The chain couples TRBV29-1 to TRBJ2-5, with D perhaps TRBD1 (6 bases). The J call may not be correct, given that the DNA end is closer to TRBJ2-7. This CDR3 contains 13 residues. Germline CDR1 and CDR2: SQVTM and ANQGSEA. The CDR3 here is CSVVSWDTYEQYF. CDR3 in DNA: TGCAGCGTGGTTAGTTGGGACACCTACGAGCAGTACTTC.

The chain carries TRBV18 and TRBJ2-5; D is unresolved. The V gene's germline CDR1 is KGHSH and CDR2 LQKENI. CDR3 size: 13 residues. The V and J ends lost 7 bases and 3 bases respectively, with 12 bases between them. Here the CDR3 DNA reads TGTGCCAGCTGGCCTGCGACGGAAGAGACCCAGTACTTC. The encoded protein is CASWPATEETQYF.

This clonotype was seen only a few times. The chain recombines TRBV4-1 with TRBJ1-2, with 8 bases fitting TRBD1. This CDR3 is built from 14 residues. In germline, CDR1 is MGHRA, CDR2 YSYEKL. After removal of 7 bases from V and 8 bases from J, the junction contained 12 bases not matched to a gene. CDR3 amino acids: CASTFEDREGGYTF. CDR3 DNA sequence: TGCGCCAGCACCTTCGAGGACAGGGAGGGGGGCTACACCTTC.

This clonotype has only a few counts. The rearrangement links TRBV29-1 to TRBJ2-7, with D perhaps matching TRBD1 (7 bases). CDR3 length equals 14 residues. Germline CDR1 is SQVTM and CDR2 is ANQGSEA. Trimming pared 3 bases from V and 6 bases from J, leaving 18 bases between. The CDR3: CSVDVAGGTPEQYF. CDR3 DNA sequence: TGCAGCGTTGACGTCGCAGGGGGGACCCCCGAGCAGTACTTC.

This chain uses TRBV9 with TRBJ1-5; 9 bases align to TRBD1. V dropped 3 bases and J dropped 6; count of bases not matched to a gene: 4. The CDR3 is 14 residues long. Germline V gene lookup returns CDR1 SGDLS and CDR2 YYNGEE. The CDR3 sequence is CASSGGQGPQPQHF. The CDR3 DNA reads TGTGCCAGCAGCGGGGGACAGGGCCCTCAGCCCCAGCATTTT.

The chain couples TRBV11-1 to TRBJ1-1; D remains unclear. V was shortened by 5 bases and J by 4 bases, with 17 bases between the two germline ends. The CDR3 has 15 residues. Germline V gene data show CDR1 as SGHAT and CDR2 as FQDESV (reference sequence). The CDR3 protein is CASSPDGRFSTEAFF. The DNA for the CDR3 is TGTGCCAGCAGCCCGGACGGTCGGTTTAGCACTGAAGCTTTCTTT.

The CDR3 sequence is CASSPSSGPGDRLNSPLHF. CDR3 nucleotide sequence: TGTGCCAGCAGCCCCTCCTCCGGCCCCGGGGACAGACTTAATTCACCCCTCCACTTT. J is TRBJ1-6 and V is TRBV7-3, with 7 nucleotides matching TRBD1. Germline V gene lookup returns CDR1 SGHTA and CDR2 FQGTGA. The length of the CDR3 is 19 residues. V shed 5 bases and J 6 bases; nucleotides not matched to a gene: 19. Full variable domain (remainder filled in from reference TRBV7-3 and TRBJ1-6): GAGVSQTPSNKVTEKGKYVELRCDPISGHTALYWYRQSLGQGPEFLIYFQGTGAADDSGLPNDRFFAVRPEGSVSTLKIQRTERGDSAVYLCASSPSSGPGDRLNSPLHFGNGTRLTVT.

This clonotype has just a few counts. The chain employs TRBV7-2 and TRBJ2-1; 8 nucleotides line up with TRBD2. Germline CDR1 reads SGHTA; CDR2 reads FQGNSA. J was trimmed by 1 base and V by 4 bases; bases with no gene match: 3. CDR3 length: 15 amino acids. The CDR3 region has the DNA TGTGCCAGCAGCTCGACTAGCGCTTCCTACAATGAGCAGTTCTTC. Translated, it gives CASSSTSASYNEQFF.

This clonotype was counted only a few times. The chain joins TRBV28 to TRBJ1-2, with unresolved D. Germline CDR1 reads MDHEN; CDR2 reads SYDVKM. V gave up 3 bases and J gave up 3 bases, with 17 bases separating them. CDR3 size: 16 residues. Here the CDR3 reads CASSFGVRATYYGYTF. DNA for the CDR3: TGTGCCAGCAGTTTCGGAGTGAGGGCAACCTACTATGGCTACACCTTC.

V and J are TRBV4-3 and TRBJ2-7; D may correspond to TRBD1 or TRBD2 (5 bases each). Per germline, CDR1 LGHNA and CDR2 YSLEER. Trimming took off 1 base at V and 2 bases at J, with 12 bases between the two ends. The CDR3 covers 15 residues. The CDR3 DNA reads TGCGCCAGCAGCCAAGGTGGGGGAAATCCCTACGAGCAGTACTTC. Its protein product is CASSQGGGNPYEQYF.

The CDR3 here is CASSRTTGSSYEQYF. As DNA, the CDR3 is TGCGCCAGCAGCCGAACGACAGGGAGCTCCTACGAGCAGTACTTC. The chain carries TRBV4-1 and TRBJ2-7; 7 bases line up with TRBD1. This CDR3 comprises 15 residues. The V segment lost 4 bases and the J segment 0 bases; nucleotides outside the gene matches: 6. Germline CDR1 reads MGHRA; CDR2 reads YSYEKL.

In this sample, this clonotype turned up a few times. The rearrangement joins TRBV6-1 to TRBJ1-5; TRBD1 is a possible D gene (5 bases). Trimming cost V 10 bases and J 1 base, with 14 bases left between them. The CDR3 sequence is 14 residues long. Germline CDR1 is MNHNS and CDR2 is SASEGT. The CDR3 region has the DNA TGTGCCACCTACCCCCGGGGGAGCAATCAGCCCCAGCATTTT. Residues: CATYPRGSNQPQHF.

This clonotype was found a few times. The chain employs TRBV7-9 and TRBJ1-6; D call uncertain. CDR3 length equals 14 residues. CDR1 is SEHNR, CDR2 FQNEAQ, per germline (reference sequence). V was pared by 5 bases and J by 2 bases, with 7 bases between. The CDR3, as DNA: TGTGCCAGCAGCGCCACGGCCTATAATTCACCCCTCCACTTT. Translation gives CASSATAYNSPLHF.

The CDR3: CATSDWGTGPNNEQFF. DNA for the CDR3: TGTGCCACCAGTGATTGGGGGACAGGGCCTAACAATGAGCAGTTCTTC. The rearrangement uses TRBV24-1 and TRBJ2-1; 9 bases are shared with TRBD1. Per germline, CDR1 KGHDR and CDR2 SFDVKD. The CDR3 length is 16 residues. The trim removed 2 bases at V and 5 bases at J, leaving 6 bases unmatched.

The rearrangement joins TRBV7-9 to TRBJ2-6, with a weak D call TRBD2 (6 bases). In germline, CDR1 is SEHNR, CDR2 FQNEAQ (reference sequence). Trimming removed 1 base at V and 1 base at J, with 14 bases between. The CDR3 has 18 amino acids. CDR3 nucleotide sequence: TGTGCCAGCAGCTTAGTGTGGGGGGTCGATTCTGGGGCCAACGTCCTGACTTTC. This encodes CASSLVWGVDSGANVLTF.

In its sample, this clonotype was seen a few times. The CDR3 region is CASSLQNTEAFF. In DNA form, the CDR3 reads TGTGCCAGCTCACTCCAGAACACTGAAGCTTTCTTT. The chain uses TRBV18 and TRBJ1-1, with D unclear. Germline V CDR1 and CDR2: KGHSH, LQKENI. V lost 4 bases to trimming and J lost 1 base, with 4 bases between them. The CDR3 loop spans 12 amino acids.